This TCR beta chain originates from a study of beta chain features in type 1 diabetes. Study results and limitations: The study left unresolved whether HLA type influences TCRB rearrangement. When Type 1 diabetes patients were examined, their TCRB CDR3s proved moderately but significantly shorter in all four CD4+ subsets.

On this clone: Its target is unknown.

Each of the sorted populations had a purity greater than 98%. Germline V gene lookup returns CDR1 GTSNPN and CDR2 SVGIG (reference sequence). There are 12 residues in the CDR3. Deletions cut 7 bases from V and 2 bases from J, with 12 bases between. What was sequenced were expressed TCRB transcripts, since all of the isolated RNA had been reverse transcribed. Some clones are missing from TCRdb's copy, which holds only in-frame ones; the method was immunoSEQ multiplex PCR. The sample includes around 710,000 clones, approximately 13% seen only once; the top ten take roughly 0.11%. Sequencing was carried out using naive CD4+ T cells from blood. The chain uses TRBV30 and TRBJ2-7; a possible D gene is TRBD1 (6 bases). The source is a man aged 25 to 45 with type 1 diabetes. This CDR3 is CASRTDTYEQYF. For the CDR3, the DNA is TGTGCCTCTCGGACAGATACCTACGAGCAGTACTTC.